This T cell receptor beta chain was observed in a study of brain T cells in children with intractable seizures. Study-level findings and limits: Clones missing pre-surgery may reflect undersampling of that blood sample.

The CDR3 length is 14 residues. Germline CDR1 is PRHDT and CDR2 is FYEKMQ (reference sequence). V lost 2 bases, J lost 1 base, and 6 bases lay in between. This clone was found once. The target antigen is unknown. Only cases whose brain tissue showed the highest T cell transcript signatures were sequenced. Patients received at least one anti-epileptic drug before surgery. Sequencing used immunoSEQ multiplex PCR; TCRdb keeps in-frame clones, though not all of them. The profile shows under 150,000 clones, 90% to 95% of them singletons. This material consisted of peripheral blood, taken at surgery. This clonotype was obtained from a boy younger than two with hemimegalencephaly and intractable seizures. The V and J genes are TRBV13 and TRBJ1-3, with D uncertain. CDR3 nucleotides: TGTGCCAGCAGCTTAATCGGATCTGGAAACACCATATATTTT. As protein: CASSLIGSGNTIYF.